This T cell receptor (beta chain) was recovered during a study of Ad26.COV2.S vaccination and SARS-CoV-2 variants. CDR3 size: 15 residues. Trimming removed 4 bases from V and 3 bases from J; junction bases left unmatched: 5. Germline V gene lookup returns CDR1 MDHEN and CDR2 SYDVKM. Treatment noted: 15 to 20 received Ad26.COV2.S at low or high dose, single or two shots; about 5 received placebo; per-sample allocation not given. Sampling happened 63 days after the first vaccine or placebo injection. This table comes from immunoSEQ multiplex PCR, and its TCRdb copy is limited to in-frame clones, with some not included. The sample has 350,000 to 500,000 clones, about nine tenths seen once.

The rearrangement links TRBV28 to TRBJ2-1; the match to TRBD1 covers 8 bases. The receptor was isolated from a person aged 18-60 years who received the Ad26.COV2.S COVID-19 vaccine or a placebo. The sample was peripheral blood, taken in a trial of Ad26.COV2.S vaccine versus placebo. DNA for the CDR3: TGTGCCAGCAGTTGGGGACAGGTTGGCTACAATGAGCAGTTCTTC. Its protein product is CASSWGQVGYNEQFF.